The rows below give T cell receptor beta chains drawn from one sample of a study of human versus mouse CDR3 diversity and MHC coevolution. Some clones are missing from TCRdb's copy, which holds only in-frame ones; the method was immunoSEQ multiplex PCR. Among some 60,000 clones listed, 90% to 95% were seen once. Input material: naive CD4+ T cells from blood. These receptors were taken from a person in their 60s in good health. Each CDR3 is given with its conserved first and last residue.

j_call v_call cdr3_aa
TRBJ1-1 TRBV21-1 CASSPRRGQGDPSNTEAFF
TRBJ2-7 TRBV2 CASSDTGVRAEQYF
TRBJ2-5 TRBV5-1 CASSWEGQETQYF
TRBJ2-3 TRBV19 CASSIVRTSGRRSSTDTQYF
TRBJ2-2 TRBV27 CASSLLRVTDTGELFF
TRBJ1-4 TRBV6-1 CASSEQGSTNEKLFF
TRBJ2-4 TRBV19 CASSTGLAKNIQYF
TRBJ2-7 TRBV11-3 CASSRYIGGGPIYEQYF
TRBJ1-1 TRBV2 CASRRTLLNTEAFF
TRBJ2-4 TRBV6-1 CASSDRQGGDIQYF
TRBJ2-2 TRBV30 CAWSVLRPGELFF
TRBJ2-7 TRBV6-1 CASSEAGEGGTYEQYF
TRBJ1-5 TRBV30 CAWSWSDRGSNQPQHF
TRBJ2-3 TRBV6-5 CASRGTGGTDTQYF
TRBJ2-4 TRBV11-3 CASSNPWTGTAENIQYF
TRBJ2-2 TRBV30 CAWSVRLAGGTGELFF
TRBJ2-1 TRBV6-6 CASSRDRDHNEQFF
TRBJ2-3 TRBV5-1 CASSLSRGGEDTQYF
TRBJ2-1 TRBV9 CASSLSGQGGNEQFF
TRBJ2-5 TRBV2 CASRSQVGEQYF
TRBJ2-3 TRBV5-1 CASSAISGTDTQYF
TRBJ2-3 TRBV5-1 CASSSGTGQYTDTQYF
TRBJ2-2 TRBV19 CASSILAGLVTGELFF
TRBJ2-1 TRBV7-3 CASSLTAGREEDEQFF
TRBJ2-7 TRBV11-3 CASSSFMGTGVYEQYF
TRBJ2-4 TRBV10-3 CAISDGTRNPTPYF